These T cell receptor beta chains were read from a single sample in a study of CD8 T cells in ankylosing spondylitis. TCRdb processed the 5' RACE reads anew with MiXCR; each CDR3 protein has one entry. The sample shows some 120,000 distinct CDR3 sequences, about 6.4% of them seen only once. The sequenced material came from blood, either unsorted or a sorted T cell fraction (not recorded which). Receptors originate from a male donor with ankylosing spondylitis or in good health (not recorded which). CDR3s include the opening cysteine and the closing phenylalanine or tryptophan. D genes are given only for firm matches. Size tells how often a clone was seen (once, few, many) or the class of an expanded clone, and some rows leave it out.

many,-,TRBJ2-6,TRBV20-1,CSATVPGANVLTF,TGCAGTGCTACAGTGCCTGGGGCCAACGTCCTGACTTTC
many,-,TRBJ2-2,TRBV5-1,CASSTPGRNTGELFF,TGCGCCAGCAGCACACCCGGGAGGAACACCGGGGAGCTGTTTTTT
many,TRBD2,TRBJ2-3,TRBV20-1,CSAQAPQAGGWNTQYF,TGCAGTGCTCAAGCCCCCCAAGCGGGAGGGTGGAATACGCAGTATTTT
many,TRBD1,TRBJ2-1,TRBV5-8,CASSNRQGNSYNEQFF,TGTGCCAGCAGCAACCGACAGGGGAATTCCTACAATGAGCAGTTCTTC
many,-,TRBJ1-4,TRBV12-3/TRBV12-4,CASSLGGAGNEKLFF,TGTGCCAGCAGTTTAGGAGGGGCAGGGAATGAAAAACTGTTTTTT
many,-,TRBJ2-2,TRBV20-1,CSASTPEAGELFF,TGCAGTGCTAGTACCCCAGAAGCCGGGGAGCTGTTTTTT
many,TRBD1,TRBJ2-7,TRBV4-2,CASSPKLKDRALYEQYF,TGTGCCAGCAGCCCTAAACTCAAGGACAGGGCCCTCTACGAGCAGTACTTC
-,-,TRBJ2-7,TRBV18,CASSPRADTEQYF,TGTGCCAGCTCACCACGGGCAGACACGGAGCAGTACTTC
many,-,TRBJ2-5,TRBV29-1,CSGDTGTQETQYF,TGCAGCGGGGACACAGGGACCCAAGAGACCCAGTACTTC
many,-,TRBJ1-1,TRBV5-1,CASSGDGNTEAFF,TGCGCCAGCAGCGGGGACGGGAACACTGAAGCTTTCTTT
many,-,TRBJ2-1,TRBV30,CAWAPPAVYNEQFF,TGTGCCTGGGCCCCGCCGGCGGTTTACAATGAGCAGTTCTTC
many,TRBD2,TRBJ2-3,TRBV20-1,CSARDTLAGADTQYF,TGCAGTGCTAGAGATACACTAGCGGGTGCAGATACGCAGTATTTT
many,-,TRBJ2-3,TRBV7-2,CASSSGTFADTQYF,TGTGCCAGCAGTTCCGGGACCTTCGCAGATACGCAGTATTTT
many,-,TRBJ1-3,TRBV6-1,CASIPGYTGNTIYF,TGTGCCAGCATCCCGGGGTATACTGGAAACACCATATATTTT
many,-,TRBJ2-3,TRBV6-1,CASSDSGPSTDTQYF,TGTGCCAGCAGCGATAGCGGACCTAGCACAGATACGCAGTATTTT
many,TRBD2,TRBJ2-7,TRBV7-2,CASSFNLAGLTSEQYF,TGTGCCAGCAGCTTTAACTTAGCGGGATTGACAAGCGAGCAGTACTTC
many,-,TRBJ2-1,TRBV28,CASSADGYNEQFF,TGTGCCAGCAGTGCGGACGGATACAATGAGCAGTTCTTC
many,-,TRBJ2-7,TRBV29-1,CSVEGEYVYEQYF,TGCAGCGTTGAAGGGGAATACGTCTACGAGCAGTACTTC
many,-,TRBJ2-7,TRBV5-1,CASSLSGVPSEQYF,TGCGCCAGCAGCCTAAGCGGCGTGCCCTCCGAGCAGTACTTC
many,-,TRBJ1-6,TRBV30,CAWRIEYNSPLHF,TGTGCCTGGAGAATAGAGTATAATTCACCCCTCCACTTT
many,-,TRBJ2-2,TRBV29-1,CSVRSAAGELFF,TGCAGCGTCAGGTCAGCGGCCGGGGAGCTGTTTTTT
many,-,TRBJ1-1,TRBV7-2,CASRRVFGAFF,TGTGCCAGCAGGCGAGTCTTCGGAGCTTTCTTT
many,TRBD1,TRBJ2-3,TRBV20-1,CSAPGGGTDTQYF,TGCAGTGCTCCAGGGGGTGGGACAGATACGCAGTATTTT
many,-,TRBJ1-1,TRBV7-8,CASSSSDGHPNTEAFF,TGTGCCAGCAGCTCCTCAGATGGACACCCGAACACTGAAGCTTTCTTT
many,TRBD2,TRBJ2-7,TRBV7-2,CASSLAVTSGKYEQYF,TGTGCCAGCAGCTTAGCCGTTACTAGCGGGAAGTACGAGCAGTACTTC
few,-,TRBJ2-1,TRBV27,CASTPRGPYNEQFF,TGTGCCAGCACTCCAAGGGGACCCTACAATGAGCAGTTCTTC
-,-,TRBJ2-3,TRBV11-2,CASSLTSLKTDTQYF,TGTGCCAGCAGCTTAACTAGCCTTAAGACAGATACGCAGTATTTT
many,-,TRBJ1-2,TRBV5-1,CASSSGEGIYGYTF,TGCGCCAGCAGCTCTGGGGAGGGAATCTATGGCTACACCTTC
many,-,TRBJ2-2,TRBV5-1,CASSLARGEAGELFF,TGCGCCAGCAGCTTGGCTAGGGGAGAGGCCGGGGAGCTGTTTTTT
few,-,TRBJ1-1,TRBV28,CASTLALGTEAFF,TGTGCCAGCACGCTCGCCCTAGGGACTGAAGCTTTCTTT
many,TRBD2,TRBJ2-3,TRBV7-9,CASSFQRGAFTDTQYF,TGTGCCAGCAGCTTTCAGCGGGGGGCTTTCACAGATACGCAGTATTTT
many,-,TRBJ1-4,TRBV5-8,CASSLGRSRDEKLFF,TGTGCCAGCAGCCTGGGCCGGAGTCGGGACGAAAAACTGTTTTTT
few,-,TRBJ1-2,TRBV30,CAWNRAGYGYTF,TGTGCCTGGAACAGGGCCGGCTATGGCTACACCTTC
many,-,TRBJ2-3,TRBV5-1,CASSLVLGSTDTQYF,TGCGCCAGCAGCTTGGTGTTGGGGAGCACAGATACGCAGTATTTT
many,TRBD1,TRBJ2-6,TRBV14,CASSLGQFSGANVLTF,TGTGCCAGCAGCCTGGGACAGTTCTCTGGGGCCAACGTCCTGACTTTC
many,-,TRBJ1-5,TRBV15,CATKQAGFNQPQHF,TGTGCCACCAAGCAGGCTGGGTTTAATCAGCCCCAGCATTTT
many,-,TRBJ2-1,TRBV9,CASSVGGDEQFF,TGTGCCAGCAGCGTAGGGGGGGATGAGCAGTTCTTC
many,-,TRBJ1-1,TRBV7-8,CASSSRGWVTEAFF,TGTGCCAGCAGCTCCCGCGGTTGGGTCACTGAAGCTTTCTTT
many,TRBD2,TRBJ2-3,TRBV4-2,CASSQDLAGVQDTQYF,TGTGCCAGCAGCCAAGATCTAGCGGGAGTACAAGATACGCAGTATTTT
few,TRBD1,TRBJ1-6,TRBV30,CAWTRDRDNSPLHF,TGTGCCTGGACCCGGGACAGGGATAATTCACCCCTCCACTTT
many,TRBD2,TRBJ2-4,TRBV5-1,CASSLSTSVQNIQYF,TGCGCCAGCAGCCTCTCGACTAGCGTCCAAAACATTCAGTACTTC
-,-,TRBJ2-7,TRBV7-9,CASSLRTTYEQYF,TGTGCCAGCAGCTTGCGGACGACCTACGAGCAGTACTTC
many,-,TRBJ2-3,TRBV7-3,CASSSGRFADTQYF,TGTGCCAGCAGCTCGGGGAGGTTCGCAGATACGCAGTATTTT
many,-,TRBJ2-3,TRBV13,CASSPETGRDTQYF,TGTGCCAGCAGCCCAGAAACAGGGCGAGATACGCAGTATTTT
many,TRBD2,TRBJ2-7,TRBV20-1,CSARPGGASSYEQYF,TGCAGTGCTAGACCCGGGGGGGCCAGCTCCTACGAGCAGTACTTC
-,TRBD1,TRBJ2-7,TRBV20-1,CSASTMGQGLNEQYF,TGCAGTGCTAGCACCATGGGACAGGGGTTGAACGAGCAGTACTTC
many,TRBD2,TRBJ2-3,TRBV4-1,CASSQEGGWDLRSSRTDTQYF,TGCGCCAGCAGCCAAGAGGGAGGGTGGGACCTACGTTCCTCCCGCACAGATACGCAGTATTTT
many,TRBD1,TRBJ2-1,TRBV5-1,CASSLGQGMVSDNEQFF,TGCGCCAGCAGCTTGGGACAGGGAATGGTTTCGGACAATGAGCAGTTCTTC
few,-,TRBJ2-2,TRBV5-1,CASSLVPGTNTGELFF,TGCGCCAGCAGCTTGGTGCCAGGGACGAACACCGGGGAGCTGTTTTTT
many,-,TRBJ2-3,TRBV20-1,CSASRVGRATDTQYF,TGCAGTGCTAGTAGGGTGGGGCGGGCCACAGATACGCAGTATTTT
many,-,TRBJ1-1,TRBV5-1,CASSPSREGTEAFF,TGCGCCAGCAGCCCCTCTCGGGAGGGGACTGAAGCTTTCTTT
many,TRBD1,TRBJ2-7,TRBV9,CASSVGGQSSYEQYF,TGTGCCAGCAGCGTAGGGGGACAGAGCTCCTACGAGCAGTACTTC
many,-,TRBJ1-4,TRBV7-2,CASSSSSTNEKLFF,TGTGCCAGCAGCAGCAGCAGTACTAATGAAAAACTGTTTTTT
many,-,TRBJ2-1,TRBV10-3,CAISEGRSANEQFF,TGTGCCATCAGTGAGGGTCGGTCGGCTAATGAGCAGTTCTTC
many,-,TRBJ2-5,TRBV12-3/TRBV12-4,CASSGVQETQYF,TGTGCCAGCAGTGGCGTACAAGAGACCCAGTACTTC